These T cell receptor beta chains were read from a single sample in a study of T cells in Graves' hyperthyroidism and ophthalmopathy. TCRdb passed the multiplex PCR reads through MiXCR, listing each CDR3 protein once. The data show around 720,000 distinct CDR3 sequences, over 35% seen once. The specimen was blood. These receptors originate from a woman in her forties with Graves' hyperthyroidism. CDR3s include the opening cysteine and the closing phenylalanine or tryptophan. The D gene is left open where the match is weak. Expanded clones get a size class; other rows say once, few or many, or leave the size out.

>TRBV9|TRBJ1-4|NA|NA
TGTGCCAGCAGCGTAGAGGGGACCGATACTAATGAAAAACTGTTTTTT
CASSVEGTDTNEKLFF
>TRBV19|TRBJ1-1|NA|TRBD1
TGTGCCAGTATAAATGACAGGGGGGGCACTGAAGCTTTCTTT
CASINDRGGTEAFF
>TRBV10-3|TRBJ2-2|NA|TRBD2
TGTGCCAGCAATGAGCCTAGCGGGGTAAACACCGGGGAGCTGTTTTTT
CASNEPSGVNTGELFF
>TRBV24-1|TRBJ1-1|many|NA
TGTGCCACCAGTGGGGATAAGAACACTGAAGCTTTCTTT
CATSGDKNTEAFF
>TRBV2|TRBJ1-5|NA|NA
TGTGCCAGCAGTTTAGGGGCCGGGGTTGGTCAGCCCCAGCATTTT
CASSLGAGVGQPQHF
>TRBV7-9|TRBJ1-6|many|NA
TGCGCCAGCAGCCAAGCAGACAGCTTTAATTCACCCCTCCACTTT
CASSQADSFNSPLHF
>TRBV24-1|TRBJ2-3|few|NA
TGTGCCACCAGTGATTTGCGGGGCCTTAGCACAGATACGCAGTATTTT
CATSDLRGLSTDTQYF
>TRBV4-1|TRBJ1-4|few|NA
TGCGCCAGCAGCCAAGATAAGGGCAGGGGTGGGGAAAAACTGTTTTTT
CASSQDKGRGGEKLFF
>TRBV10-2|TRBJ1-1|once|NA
TGTGCCCAGAGGGGCCAGGGGCTCGCTGAAGCTTTCTTT
CAQRGQGLAEAFF
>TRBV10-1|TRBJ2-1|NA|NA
TGCGCCAGCAGATCATTGGAGTCTGGAGAGCAGTTCTTC
CASRSLESGEQFF
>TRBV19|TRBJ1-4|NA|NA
TGTGCCAGTAGTATCGGACAGCTGAATGGAAAACTGTTTTTT
CASSIGQLNGKLFF
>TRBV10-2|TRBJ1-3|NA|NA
TGTGCCAGCAGCGATATAAGGGGGTCGAGCTCTGGAAACACCATATATTTT
CASSDIRGSSSGNTIYF
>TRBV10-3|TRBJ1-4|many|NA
TGTGCCATCAGTGAGTCTGTGGGAATGGATGAAAAACTGTTTTTT
CAISESVGMDEKLFF
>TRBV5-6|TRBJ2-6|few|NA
TGTGCCAGCAGCTTACTGGGTTTAAGTTCTGGGGCCAACGTCCTGACTTTC
CASSLLGLSSGANVLTF
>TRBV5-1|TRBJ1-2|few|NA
TGCGCCAGCAGCCCCGAACTCAAGGTCGGGGGCTACACCTTC
CASSPELKVGGYTF
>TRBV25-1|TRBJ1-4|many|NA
TGTGCCAGCAGCACAACGGGACGGATTATTGCAACTAATGAAAAACTGTTTTTT
CASSTTGRIIATNEKLFF
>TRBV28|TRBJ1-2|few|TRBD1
TGTGCCGCCCATTGGGGGGACAGATATGGCTACACCTTC
CAAHWGDRYGYTF
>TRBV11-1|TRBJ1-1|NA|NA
TGTGCCAGCAGCCATGGGGTCATGAACACTGAAGCTTTCTTT
CASSHGVMNTEAFF
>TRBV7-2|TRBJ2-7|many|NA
TGTGCCAGCAGCTTAAGGTCAGGGGACGAGTACGAGCAGTACTTC
CASSLRSGDEYEQYF
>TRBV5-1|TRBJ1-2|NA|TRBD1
TGCGCCAGCAGCCCGACAGGGGGCGCTTCCTGGGCTAACTATGGCTACACCTTC
CASSPTGGASWANYGYTF
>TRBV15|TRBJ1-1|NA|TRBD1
TGTGCCACCAGCAGAGAGCCCGGGACAGGGAACAATGAGCAGTTCTTT
CATSREPGTGNNEQFF
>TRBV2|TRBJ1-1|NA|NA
TGTGCCAGCAGGTACGGGGGGAAGAACACTGAAGCTTTCTTT
CASRYGGKNTEAFF
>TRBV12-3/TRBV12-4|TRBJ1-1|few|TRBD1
TGTGCCAGCAGTTTAGCGCGGGACAGGGTCGCTGAAGCTTTCTTT
CASSLARDRVAEAFF
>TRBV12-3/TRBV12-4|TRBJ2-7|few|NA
TGTGCCAGCAGTTTAGTATCGAGCTCCTACGAGCAGTACTTC
CASSLVSSSYEQYF
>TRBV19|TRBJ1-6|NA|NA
TGTGCCAGTAGCAACTGGGAGGGAGGGGATTCACCCCTCCACTTT
CASSNWEGGDSPLHF
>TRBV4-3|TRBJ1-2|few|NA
TGCGCCAGCAGCCAAGATCGGGGGCTAGGTGATGGCTACACCTTC
CASSQDRGLGDGYTF
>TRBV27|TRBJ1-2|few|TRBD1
TGTGCCAGCAGTCCACAGACAGGGATGGGCTATGGCTACACCTTC
CASSPQTGMGYGYTF
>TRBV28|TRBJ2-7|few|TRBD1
TGTGCCAGCAGTTCGGTTATAGGGGGCCCGACCTACGAGCAGTACTTC
CASSSVIGGPTYEQYF
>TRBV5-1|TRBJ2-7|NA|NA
TGCGCCAGCAGCACTACCCCTCAGGGTTACGACGAGAAGTACTTC
CASSTTPQGYDEKYF
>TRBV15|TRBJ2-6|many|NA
TGTGCCACCAGCAGAGATAGGGGCGGTCTCTCTGGGGCCAACGTCCTGACTTTC
CATSRDRGGLSGANVLTF
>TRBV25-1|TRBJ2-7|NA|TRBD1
TGTGCCACCTTAACCGGGACAGGGCTGAGCGAGCAGTACTTC
CATLTGTGLSEQYF
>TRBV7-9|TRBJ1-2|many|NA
TGTGCCAGCAGCTTAGTTGGGACTGATGGCTACACCTTC
CASSLVGTDGYTF